Each of the 8 T cell receptor beta chains below was sequenced from the same sample in a study of sequential checkpoint blockade in melanoma. Libraries were prepared by immunoSEQ multiplex PCR; TCRdb keeps only in-frame clonotypes and omits some of them. In the table there are 3,300 or so clones, roughly 24% of which are singletons. Treatment defined: randomized to nivolumab then ipilimumab (arm A) or the reverse (arm B). This specimen consisted of tumor tissue (inferred from file names), obtained from a patient given nivolumab and ipilimumab in sequence. The source is a human donor with melanoma.

This clone was seen only a few times. V usage is TRBV5-1 and J usage is TRBJ2-5, with D possibly matching TRBD2 (5 bases). V lost 0 bases and J lost 4, with 16 bases in between. The CDR3 runs to 16 residues. Germline V gives CDR1 SGHRS, CDR2 YFSETQ. CDR3 in amino acids: CASSLGALALSETQYF. The CDR3 nucleotides are TGCGCCAGCAGCTTGGGGGCCCTAGCTTTGTCAGAGACCCAGTACTTC.

The chain links TRBV5-1 to TRBJ2-1; TRBD2 aligns across 7 bases. This CDR3 region has 15 residues. V shed 1 base, J shed 3 bases, and the junction held 4 bases outside the gene matches. Germline V gene data show CDR1 as SGHRS and CDR2 as YFSETQ. The CDR3: CASSLKRGVYNEQFF. As DNA, the CDR3 is TGCGCCAGCAGCTTGAAGCGGGGTGTCTACAATGAGCAGTTCTTC.

This clone was found many times. The genes are TRBV11-3 and TRBJ1-2; 7 bases line up with TRBD1. CDR3 length: 15 amino acids. V shed 5 bases, J shed 4 bases, and the junction held 10 bases outside the gene matches. Germline V gives CDR1 SGHNT, CDR2 YENEEA. CDR3 loop: CASSTAGTAIYGYTF. The CDR3 nucleotides are TGTGCCAGCAGCACAGCCGGGACAGCGATCTATGGCTACACCTTC.

This clone appeared a few times. The chain employs TRBV6-8 and TRBJ1-5, with 9 bases matching TRBD1. The V segment lost 6 bases and the J segment 5 bases; nucleotides outside the gene matches: 2. Germline V gene sequence: CDR1 MNHGY, CDR2 SAAAGT. The CDR3 has 13 amino acids. Here the CDR3 reads CASRGQGHQPQHF. The CDR3 region has the DNA TGTGCCAGCAGGGGACAGGGCCATCAGCCCCAGCATTTT.

A few counts support this clone. The rearrangement links TRBV30 to TRBJ2-3, with D possibly being TRBD2 (7 bases). V was cut by 3 bases and J by 6 bases, with 19 bases left in between. CDR3 size: 15 residues. CDR1 is GTSNPN and CDR2 is SVGIG in the germline V gene (reference sequence). The CDR3 sequence: CAWSRGASGGDTQYF. CDR3 sequence (DNA): TGTGCCTGGAGCCGGGGGGCTAGCGGAGGGGATACGCAGTATTTT.

This clone is judged large (0.1 to 1%). The gene calls are TRBV30 and TRBJ1-1, with 7 positions matching TRBD1. V gave up 4 bases and J gave up 4 bases; unmatched junction bases: 6. This CDR3 region has 13 residues. The V gene's germline CDR1 is GTSNPN and CDR2 SVGIG (reference sequence). The CDR3 here is CAWIEGGGTEAFF. The CDR3 DNA follows: TGTGCCTGGATTGAAGGGGGCGGCACTGAAGCTTTCTTT.

The rearrangement uses TRBV19 and TRBJ1-1; 9 bases agree with TRBD1. V dropped 8 bases and J dropped 3; count of bases not matched to a gene: 4. The CDR3 is 13 residues long. From germline, CDR1 is LNHDA and CDR2 SQIVND (reference sequence). The DNA of the CDR3 is TGTGCCAGTTGGGACAGGGTTTACACTGAAGCTTTCTTT. Translating gives CASWDRVYTEAFF.

This clone was counted between two and nine times. V usage is TRBV6-8 and J usage is TRBJ2-3; 11 positions match TRBD2. With 4 bases clipped from V and 2 bases from J, the junction kept 5 bases outside the gene matches. Germline CDR1 is MNHGY and CDR2 is SAAAGT. The CDR3 is made up of 16 amino acids. The CDR3 region has the DNA TGTGCCAGCAGTTTACTAGCGGGGGAACCCACAGATACGCAGTATTTT. It translates to CASSLLAGEPTDTQYF.